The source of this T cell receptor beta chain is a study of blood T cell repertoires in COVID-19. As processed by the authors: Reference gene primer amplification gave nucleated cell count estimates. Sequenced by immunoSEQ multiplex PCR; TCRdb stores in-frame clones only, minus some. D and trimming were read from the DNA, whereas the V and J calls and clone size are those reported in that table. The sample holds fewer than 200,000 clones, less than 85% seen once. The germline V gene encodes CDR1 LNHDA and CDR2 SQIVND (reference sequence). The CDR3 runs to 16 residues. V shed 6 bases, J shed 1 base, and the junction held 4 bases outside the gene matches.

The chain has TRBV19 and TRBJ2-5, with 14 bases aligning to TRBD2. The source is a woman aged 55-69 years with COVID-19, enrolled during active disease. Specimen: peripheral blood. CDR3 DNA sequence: TGTGCCAGTAGAGGACTAGCGGGGGGTCCCCAAGAGACCCAGTACTTC. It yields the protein CASRGLAGGPQETQYF.